Each of the 30 T cell receptor beta chains below was sequenced from the same sample in a study of cytomegalovirus exposure and HLA in healthy donors. Use of 60 Vbeta and 13 Jbeta primers characterized the PCR. Assay used: immunoSEQ multiplex PCR; TCRdb lists only in-frame clones, some missing. There are 200,000 to 250,000 clones in the sample; 75% to 90% occur only once, and 1% lies in the top ten. Sequenced sample: PBMCs. The receptors here all came from a woman between 18 and 29 years old in good health and CMV-seronegative.

The chain combines TRBV11-3 with TRBJ2-3; D is perhaps TRBD2 (6 bases). Trimming shortened V by 5 bases and J by 2 bases, and 8 bases separated the two germline ends. CDR1 and CDR2 (germline): SGHNT, YENEEA. The length of the CDR3 is 13 residues. The CDR3: CASSPGVTDTQYF. The CDR3 DNA is TGTGCCAGCAGCCCGGGGGTCACAGATACGCAGTATTTT.

This clone was seen just once. J is TRBJ1-5 and V is TRBV7-9, with no clear D. V lost 5 bases to trimming and J lost 6 bases, with 8 bases between them. CDR1 SEHNR and CDR2 FQNEAQ come from the germline V gene (reference sequence). CDR3 size: 12 residues. CDR3 sequence reads: CASSVGGQPQHF. As DNA, the CDR3 is TGTGCCAGCAGCGTGGGAGGTCAGCCCCAGCATTTT.

The chain recombines TRBV4-2 with TRBJ2-2; D perhaps matches TRBD1 (7 bases). Germline loops: CDR1 LGHNA, CDR2 YNFKEQ. The CDR3 contains 16 residues. V gave up 4 bases and J gave up 6 bases, with 18 bases separating them. The CDR3 DNA reads TGTGCCAGCAGCCTAGGACTACGAGGGGGCGCCGGGGAGCTGTTTTTT. Residues: CASSLGLRGGAGELFF.

The chain is built from TRBV16 and TRBJ1-3; D gene ambiguous. The CDR3 spans 12 residues. CDR1 and CDR2 (germline): KGHSY, FQNENV. V lost 0 bases and J lost 11, with 8 bases in between. The CDR3 loop reads CASSQSDRAIYF. DNA of the CDR3: TGTGCCAGCAGCCAATCCGATCGGGCCATATATTTT.

V gene TRBV13 combines with J gene TRBJ1-2; 7 bases match TRBD1. CDR3 length: 15 residues. With 0 bases clipped from V and 5 bases from J, the junction kept 6 bases outside the gene matches. Germline values: CDR1 PRHDT, CDR2 FYEKMQ (reference sequence). DNA of the CDR3: TGTGCCAGCAGCTTAGGGTCTGGGACAGATTATGGCTACACCTTC. As protein: CASSLGSGTDYGYTF.

Concerning this clone itself: Other DNA sequences from this sample encode an identical CDR3 as well. The CDR3 bases are TGTGCCAGCAGTTACAGGGGGCCGTACGAGCAGTACTTC. It codes for CASSYRGPYEQYF. V usage is TRBV6-5 and J usage is TRBJ2-7; TRBD1 agrees at 7 bases. From germline, CDR1 is MNHEY and CDR2 SVGAGI. V lost 2 bases and J lost 4; bases outside the gene matches: 2. The CDR3 has 13 amino acids.

This sequence joins TRBV2 and TRBJ2-1, with D possibly TRBD1 on 5 matching bases. The CDR3 is 15 amino acids. Germline V gives CDR1 SNHLY, CDR2 FYNNEI. The V end lost 5 bases, the J end lost 7 bases, and 18 bases lay between the germline ends. The CDR3 sequence: CASSPRNQKGNEQFF. The CDR3 nucleotides read TGTGCCAGCAGTCCACGGAACCAAAAGGGGAATGAGCAGTTCTTC.

This chain joins TRBV4-1 and TRBJ2-5; D gene uncertain. V lost 1 base and J lost 5, with 8 bases in between. Germline lookup yields CDR1 MGHRA and CDR2 YSYEKL. This CDR3 spans 13 amino acids. CDR3 sequence (DNA): TGCGCCAGCAGCCAAGCTAGGCCGGAGACCCAGTACTTC. This gives the protein CASSQARPETQYF.

J is TRBJ1-5 and V is TRBV4-1, with D possibly matching TRBD1 (6 bases). Trimming shortened V by 1 base and J by 1 base, and 14 bases separated the two germline ends. CDR1 MGHRA and CDR2 YSYEKL come from the germline V gene. The CDR3 length is 17 residues. CDR3 sequence: CASSQARTGFSNQPQHF. CDR3 nucleotide sequence: TGCGCCAGCAGCCAAGCCCGTACAGGGTTCAGCAATCAGCCCCAGCATTTT.

This clone occurred once. The chain couples TRBV15 to TRBJ1-5, with D perhaps TRBD1 (5 bases). The V end was cut by 0 bases, the J end by 11 bases, with 8 bases between. CDR3 size: 12 residues. The germline V gene has CDR1 LNHNV and CDR2 YYDKDF (reference sequence). The CDR3: CATSRDSQAQHF. In nucleotides, the CDR3 is TGTGCCACCAGCAGAGATTCACAGGCCCAGCATTTT. Variable domain in full (rest from reference TRBV15 and TRBJ1-5): DAMVIQNPRYQVTQFGKPVTLSCSQTLNHNVMYWYQQKSSQAPKLLFHYYDKDFNNEADTPDNFQSRRPNTSFCFLDIRSPGLGDTAMYLCATSRDSQAQHFGDGTRLSIL.

The chain combines TRBV27 with TRBJ2-7; 11 bases match TRBD1. The V and J ends lost 4 bases and 2 bases, in that order; junction bases with no gene match: 4. The CDR3 sequence is 15 residues long. Germline CDR1 MNHEY, CDR2 SMNVEV (reference sequence). The CDR3: CASSWMGQGAYEQYF. The CDR3 DNA follows: TGTGCCAGCAGTTGGATGGGACAGGGGGCCTACGAGCAGTACTTC.

With regard to this clone: The missing conserved phenylalanine or tryptophan at the end of this CDR3 makes a read error likely. The chain has TRBV19 and TRBJ1-2; the match to TRBD1 covers 8 bases. V lost 6 bases to trimming and J lost 6 bases; unmatched junction nucleotides: 3. The CDR3 has 12 residues. The germline V gene encodes CDR1 LNHDA and CDR2 SQIVND (reference sequence). CDR3 sequence (DNA): TGTGCCAGTAGCTTGACAGGGGATGGCTACACCCTC. This translates into CASSLTGDGYTL.

The chain carries TRBV5-1 and TRBJ2-2; TRBD2 might be the D (6 bases). Trimming took off 4 bases at V and 3 bases at J, with 16 bases between the two ends. This CDR3 comprises 16 residues. Germline-derived CDR1 and CDR2 are SGHRS and YFSETQ. The CDR3 sequence: CASSGRLDPDTGELFF. The CDR3 nucleotides read TGCGCCAGCAGCGGAAGACTAGATCCGGACACCGGGGAGCTGTTTTTT.

The rearrangement links TRBV7-3 to TRBJ1-2; D remains unclear. The CDR3 has 15 amino acids. V lost 0 bases and J 3 bases, leaving 11 bases between the germline ends. The germline gives CDR1 SGHTA, CDR2 FQGTGA. CDR3 bases: TGTGCCAGCAGCTTAACTGTTCGTGGAGACTATGGCTACACCTTC. Translation: CASSLTVRGDYGYTF.

CDR3 in DNA: TGTGCCAGCAGCCAAGAACCGTGGCGGGGGGGCGGTTACGAGCAGTACTTC. This sequence encodes CASSQEPWRGGGYEQYF. V gene TRBV7-6 combines with J gene TRBJ2-7, with 9 bases identical to TRBD2. V trimming: 5 bases; J trimming: 4 bases; junction bases outside the gene matches: 15. The CDR3 has 17 residues. CDR1 and CDR2 from the germline V gene are SGHVS and FNYEAQ.

The chain couples TRBV7-9 to TRBJ1-4; TRBD1 might be the D (5 bases). The V end lost 3 bases, the J end lost 6 bases, and 11 bases lay between the germline ends. The length of the CDR3 is 14 residues. The germline V gene encodes CDR1 SEHNR and CDR2 FQNEAQ (reference sequence). The CDR3, as DNA: TGTGCCAGCAGCTTTATGATAGGGGATGAAAAACTGTTTTTT. This codes for CASSFMIGDEKLFF.

The V and J genes are TRBV10-3 and TRBJ1-5; 10 nucleotides align to TRBD1. CDR1 is ENHRY and CDR2 is SYGVKD in the germline V gene. This CDR3 region has 15 residues. V lost 6 bases, J lost 4 bases, and 6 bases stayed unmatched. The CDR3 region has the DNA TGTGCCATCAGAAAGGACAGGGGGGATAATCAGCCCCAGCATTTT. Translation: CAIRKDRGDNQPQHF.

The V and J genes are TRBV5-1 and TRBJ2-7; 10 positions agree with TRBD1. Per the germline V gene, CDR1 is SGHRS and CDR2 is YFSETQ. Trimming took 5 bases from V and 2 from J; bases not matched to a gene: 4. This CDR3 contains 14 residues. This chain's CDR3 is CASSRGQGAYEQYF. The CDR3, as DNA: TGCGCCAGCAGTCGAGGACAGGGGGCCTACGAGCAGTACTTC.

The V gene is TRBV19, the J gene TRBJ1-2; 10 bases align to TRBD1. Germline CDR1 is LNHDA and CDR2 is SQIVND (reference sequence). V was pared by 5 bases and J by 4 bases, with 4 bases of the junction left unmatched. This CDR3 region has 14 residues. The CDR3 sequence: CASSLGQGSYGYTF. The CDR3 region has the DNA TGTGCCAGTAGTTTGGGACAGGGGAGCTATGGCTACACCTTC.

This chain uses TRBV7-2 with TRBJ2-7; D is perhaps TRBD2 (6 bases). Germline V CDR1 and CDR2: SGHTA, FQGNSA. Between the trimmed V and J ends, which lost 3 bases and 7 bases, there was a span of 19 bases. The CDR3 is 15 amino acids. The DNA for the CDR3 is TGTGCCAGCAGCTTCATGGGGTCTAGCGCTTATGAGCAGTACTTC. This codes for CASSFMGSSAYEQYF. Full variable domain (outside the CDR3, taken from reference TRBV7-2 and TRBJ2-7): GAGVSQSPSNKVTEKGKDVELRCDPISGHTALYWYRQSLGQGLEFLIYFQGNSAPDKSGLPSDRFSAERTGGSVSTLTIQRTQQEDSAVYLCASSFMGSSAYEQYFGPGTRLTVT.

V usage is TRBV29-1 and J usage is TRBJ1-2; a weak D match, TRBD1 (5 bases). The CDR3 loop spans 11 amino acids. CDR1 and CDR2 from the germline V gene are SQVTM and ANQGSEA. Trimming pared 4 bases from V and 8 bases from J, leaving 11 bases between. CDR3 sequence: CSVADSRGYTF. CDR3 DNA: TGCAGCGTTGCCGACAGCCGGGGCTACACCTTC.

The chain carries TRBV4-3 and TRBJ2-4, with TRBD1 as a possible D gene (6 bases). Trimming shortened V by 2 bases and J by 5 bases, and 13 bases separated the two germline ends. The CDR3 spans 15 residues. Germline CDR1 reads LGHNA; CDR2 reads YSLEER. The CDR3 loop is CASSQSTGFENIQYF. The DNA of the CDR3 is TGCGCCAGCAGCCAAAGTACAGGGTTTGAAAACATTCAGTACTTC.

The chain uses TRBV9 and TRBJ2-3, with 9 bases matching TRBD2. The CDR3 has 17 amino acids. The germline V gene encodes CDR1 SGDLS and CDR2 YYNGEE. V lost 4 bases and J lost 0; bases outside the gene matches: 9. The CDR3 loop is CASSPDISGGSTDTQYF. In nucleotides, the CDR3 is TGTGCCAGCAGCCCCGACATCAGCGGGGGGAGCACAGATACGCAGTATTTT.

This sequence joins TRBV7-2 and TRBJ2-5; D may be TRBD2 (6 bases). The ends were cut back, 0 bases at V and 3 bases at J, with 11 bases in the middle. Per the germline V gene, CDR1 is SGHTA and CDR2 is FQGNSA. CDR3 length: 15 amino acids. The CDR3: CASSLAGLRKETQYF. The CDR3 DNA sequence: TGTGCCAGCAGCTTAGCGGGACTTAGGAAAGAGACCCAGTACTTC.

The J gene is TRBJ2-7, the V gene TRBV2; 15 bases line up with TRBD2. With 6 bases clipped from V and 7 bases from J, the junction kept 7 bases outside the gene matches. This CDR3 has 15 amino acids. Per germline, CDR1 SNHLY and CDR2 FYNNEI. The CDR3 DNA reads TGTGCCAGCAGGGGACTAGCGGGAGGAGGCTGGGAGCAGTACTTC. It codes for CASRGLAGGGWEQYF. Looking up the rest from reference TRBV2 and TRBJ2-7 gives the full variable domain: EPEVTQTPSHQVTQMGQEVILRCVPISNHLYFYWYRQILGQKVEFLVSFYNNEISEKSEIFDDQFSVERPDGSNFTLKIRSTKLEDSAMYFCASRGLAGGGWEQYFGPGTRLTVT.

The J gene is TRBJ2-3, the V gene TRBV29-1, with TRBD1 matching 9 bases. The V gene end was trimmed by 7 bases and the J gene end by 4 bases; junction bases not matched to a gene: 12. The CDR3 runs 15 residues. The V gene's germline CDR1 is SQVTM and CDR2 ANQGSEA. CDR3 in DNA: TGCAGCGGTCTACAGGGGGCGTTTTTCCCAGATACGCAGTATTTT. This gives the protein CSGLQGAFFPDTQYF.

The CDR3 DNA sequence: TGCGCCAGCAGCTTGGTTAGCTCTAGCACAGATACGCAGTATTTT. This sequence encodes CASSLVSSSTDTQYF. This chain links TRBV5-1 with TRBJ2-3; D is undetermined. CDR3 size: 15 residues. The V end was cut by 0 bases, the J end by 0 bases, with 8 bases between. Looked up from germline, CDR1 is SGHRS and CDR2 is YFSETQ.

CDR3 bases: TGTGCCAGCAATGGGGACCGGGACAGGATTTGGAACACAGATACGCAGTATTTT. This sequence encodes CASNGDRDRIWNTDTQYF. This chain uses TRBV2 with TRBJ2-3, with 8 bases aligning to TRBD1. CDR1 and CDR2 (germline): SNHLY, FYNNEI. This CDR3 is built from 18 residues. Trimming took 7 bases from V and 2 from J; bases not matched to a gene: 17.

This clone was observed a handful of times. V gene TRBV5-1 combines with J gene TRBJ2-3; 8 bases map to TRBD2. The CDR3 has 15 amino acids. The ends lost 3 bases at V and 5 bases at J; junction bases unmatched: 8. Germline CDR1 reads SGHRS; CDR2 reads YFSETQ. The CDR3 DNA is TGCGCCAGCAGCTCTGGAGCGGCGGGAGGAGATACGCAGTATTTT. The encoded protein is CASSSGAAGGDTQYF.

The CDR3 loop is CASSPDRRNTIYF. The DNA for the CDR3 is TGTGCCAGCAGCCCGGACAGAAGAAACACCATATATTTT. V gene TRBV14 combines with J gene TRBJ1-3, with D tentatively TRBD1 (6 bases). The germline gives CDR1 SGHDN, CDR2 FVKESK. Trimming took 4 bases from V and 5 from J, leaving 9 bases between them. This CDR3 is built from 13 residues.